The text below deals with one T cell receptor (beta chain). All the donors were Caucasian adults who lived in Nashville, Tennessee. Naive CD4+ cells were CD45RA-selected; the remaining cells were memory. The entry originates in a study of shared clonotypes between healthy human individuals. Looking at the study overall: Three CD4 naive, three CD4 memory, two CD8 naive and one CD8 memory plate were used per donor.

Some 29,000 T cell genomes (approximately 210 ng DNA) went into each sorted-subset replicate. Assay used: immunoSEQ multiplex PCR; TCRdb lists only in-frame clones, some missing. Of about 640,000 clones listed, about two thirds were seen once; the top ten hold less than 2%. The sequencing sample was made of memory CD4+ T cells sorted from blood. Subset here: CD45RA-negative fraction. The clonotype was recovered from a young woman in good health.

CDR3: CASSVGPAEETQYF. DNA for the CDR3: TGTGCCAGCAGCGTCGGGCCAGCCGAAGAGACCCAGTACTTC. The V call is TRBV13, the J call TRBJ2-5; D uncertain. Deletions cut 5 bases from V and 3 bases from J, with 13 bases between. The CDR3 is 14 amino acids. Germline CDR1 reads PRHDT; CDR2 reads FYEKMQ (reference sequence).